This TCR beta chain was identified in a study of identical twins. Whole-study findings and limits: In drawing conclusions, the study used cross-sectional statistical analysis and did not follow the same donors.

The CDR3 totals 15 residues. Germline assignment: CDR1 SEHNR and CDR2 FQNEAQ (reference sequence). V lost 7 bases, J lost 4 bases, and 8 bases stayed unmatched. TCRdb ran MiXCR on the 5' RACE reads and lists one entry per CDR3 protein. The sample consists of hundreds of thousands of distinct CDR3 sequences, approximately 9% of them appearing once. This clonotype was seen more than once but under ten times. The target antigen is unknown. Sequencing input: memory (CD45RO+) T cells sorted from blood. V usage is TRBV7-9 and J usage is TRBJ1-4, with 8 bases identical to TRBD1. The TCR sequence derives from a woman under 30 in good health. The CDR3 loop is CASTTTGGFNEKLFF. For the CDR3, the DNA is TGTGCCAGCACCACTACAGGGGGGTTTAATGAAAAACTGTTTTTT.